This T cell receptor (beta chain) was observed in a study of T cell repertoires in aging, cancer and after chemotherapy. Whole-study context: Donor ages fell into six groups from 30 or younger up to 70 or older. Patients with glioblastoma brain tumors were sampled before and after temozolomide-based therapy. Overall study findings and caveats: Median generation probability rose over the chemotherapy interval in each cancer cohort, suggesting rebound thymic output. In healthy donors, age-related TCR diversity loss mainly reflected lost richness.

The template was genomic DNA from peripheral blood, not RNA. TRB rearrangements spanning V, D and J were amplified using mixed TRB-A/B primers. TCRdb redid the calling of the multiplex PCR reads with MiXCR, one entry per CDR3 protein. The sample includes 2,000 to 3,000 distinct CDR3 sequences, around a quarter of them seen just once. Points on this clonotype: The antigen remains undetermined. An end of the junction does not agree with germline; a read error may underlie this.

Germline V CDR1 and CDR2: LNHDA, SQIVND (reference sequence). The CDR3 contains 14 residues. This TCR was recovered from a human donor with a solid tumor. Sequenced material: blood. This chain connects TRBV19 to TRBJ1-1, with D maybe TRBD1 (5 bases). The CDR3 here is CASSKDTQWTGAFF. The CDR3 region has the DNA TGTGCCAGTAGTAAGGACACCCAGTGGACTGGAGCTTTCTTT.